This passage covers 2 T cell receptor beta chains from one sample sequenced in a study of beta chain features in type 1 diabetes. Isolated RNA was reverse transcribed in full, so expressed TCRB transcripts were sequenced. The table came from immunoSEQ multiplex PCR; TCRdb's copy has only in-frame clones and leaves some out. The sample holds about 930,000 clones, roughly 15% seen once. Input material: naive CD4+ T cells from blood. The receptor source for this set is a woman aged 18-35 years in good health.

The chain combines TRBV28 with TRBJ2-3; the match to TRBD2 covers 14 bases. Germline CDR1 is MDHEN and CDR2 is SYDVKM. V lost 3 bases to trimming and J lost 6 bases; unmatched junction nucleotides: 11. The CDR3 contains 18 residues. CDR3 sequence reads: CASSFIPGLAGEPDTQYF. The CDR3 coding sequence is TGTGCCAGCAGTTTCATCCCGGGACTAGCGGGAGAGCCGGATACGCAGTATTTT.

The chain joins TRBV5-1 to TRBJ2-1; 8 bases map to TRBD1. J lost 0 bases, V lost 2 bases, and 13 bases had no gene match. From germline, CDR1 is SGHRS and CDR2 YFSETQ. The CDR3 spans 19 residues. The CDR3 coding sequence is TGCGCCAGCAGCTTCTCTGCGGACAGGGCAGGGGGCTCCTACAATGAGCAGTTCTTC. This translates into CASSFSADRAGGSYNEQFF.